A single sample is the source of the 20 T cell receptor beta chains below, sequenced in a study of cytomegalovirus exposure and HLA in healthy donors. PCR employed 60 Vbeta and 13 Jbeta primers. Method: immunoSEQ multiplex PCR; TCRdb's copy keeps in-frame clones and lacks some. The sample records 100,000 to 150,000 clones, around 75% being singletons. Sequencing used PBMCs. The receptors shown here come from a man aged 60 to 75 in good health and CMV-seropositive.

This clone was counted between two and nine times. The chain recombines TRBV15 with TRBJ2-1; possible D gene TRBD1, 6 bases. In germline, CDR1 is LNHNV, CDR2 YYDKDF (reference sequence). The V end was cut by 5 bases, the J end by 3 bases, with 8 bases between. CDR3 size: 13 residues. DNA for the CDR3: TGTGCCACCAGCGCGGACAGCTACAATGAGCAGTTCTTC. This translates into CATSADSYNEQFF.

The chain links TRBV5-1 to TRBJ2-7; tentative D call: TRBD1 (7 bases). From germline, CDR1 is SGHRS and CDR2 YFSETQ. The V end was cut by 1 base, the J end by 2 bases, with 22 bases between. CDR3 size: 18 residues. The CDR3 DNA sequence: TGCGCCAGCAGCTTGCAGAGTAGGGGGCGGGATATCGCCTACGAGCAGTACTTC. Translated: CASSLQSRGRDIAYEQYF.

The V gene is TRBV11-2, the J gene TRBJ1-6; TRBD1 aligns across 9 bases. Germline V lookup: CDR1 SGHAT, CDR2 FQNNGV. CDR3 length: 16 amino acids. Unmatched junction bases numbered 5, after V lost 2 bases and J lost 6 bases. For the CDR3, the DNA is TGTGCCAGCAGCTTACGGGACAGGGCGATTAATTCACCCCTCCACTTT. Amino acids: CASSLRDRAINSPLHF.

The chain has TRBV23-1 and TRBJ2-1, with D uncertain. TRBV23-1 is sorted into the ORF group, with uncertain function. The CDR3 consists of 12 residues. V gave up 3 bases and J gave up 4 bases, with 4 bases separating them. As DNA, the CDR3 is TGCGCCAGCAGTCATCGGTACAATGAGCAGTTCTTC. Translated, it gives CASSHRYNEQFF.

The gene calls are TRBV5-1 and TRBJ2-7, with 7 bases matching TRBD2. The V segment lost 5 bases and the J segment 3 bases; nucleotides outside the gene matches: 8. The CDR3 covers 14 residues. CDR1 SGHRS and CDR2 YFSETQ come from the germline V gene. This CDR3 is CASRAGDDFYEQYF. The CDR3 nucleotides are TGCGCCAGCAGGGCGGGGGACGACTTCTACGAGCAGTACTTC.

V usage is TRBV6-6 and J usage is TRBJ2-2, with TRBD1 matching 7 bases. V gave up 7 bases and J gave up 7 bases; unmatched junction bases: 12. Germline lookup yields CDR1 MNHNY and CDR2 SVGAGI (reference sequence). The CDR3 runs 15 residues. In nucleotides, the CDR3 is TGTGCCAGCACTCCCGACACAGGGGAAATCGGGGAGCTGTTTTTT. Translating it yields CASTPDTGEIGELFF.

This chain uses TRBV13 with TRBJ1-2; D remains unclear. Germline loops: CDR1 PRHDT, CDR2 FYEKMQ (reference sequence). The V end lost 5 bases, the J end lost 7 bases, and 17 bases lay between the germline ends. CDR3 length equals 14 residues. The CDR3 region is CASSPRRTEGGYTF. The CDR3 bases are TGTGCCAGCAGCCCCCGCCGGACGGAGGGTGGCTACACCTTC.

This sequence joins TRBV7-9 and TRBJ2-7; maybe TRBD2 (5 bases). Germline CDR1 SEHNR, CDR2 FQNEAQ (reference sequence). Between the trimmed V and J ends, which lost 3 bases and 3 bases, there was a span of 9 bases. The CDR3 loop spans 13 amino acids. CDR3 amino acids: CASSFDRGYEQYF. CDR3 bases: TGTGCCAGCAGCTTTGATCGGGGCTACGAGCAGTACTTC.

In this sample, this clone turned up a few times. DNA for the CDR3: TGTGCCAGCAGTGAAGCGCTTCGAAGGGGGTTCGAGCAGTACTTC. Encoded protein: CASSEALRRGFEQYF. The rearrangement links TRBV2 to TRBJ2-7, with a tentative D call TRBD1 (6 bases). There are 15 residues in the CDR3. Germline V CDR1 and CDR2: SNHLY, FYNNEI. V lost 0 bases, J lost 6 bases, and 15 bases lay in between.

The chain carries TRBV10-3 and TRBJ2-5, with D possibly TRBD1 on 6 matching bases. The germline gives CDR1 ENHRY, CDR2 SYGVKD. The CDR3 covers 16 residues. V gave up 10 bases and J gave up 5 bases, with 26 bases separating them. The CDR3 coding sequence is TGTGCCACCTCGGGTAACCGGGACACGGGCCGGGAGACCCAGTACTTC. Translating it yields CATSGNRDTGRETQYF.

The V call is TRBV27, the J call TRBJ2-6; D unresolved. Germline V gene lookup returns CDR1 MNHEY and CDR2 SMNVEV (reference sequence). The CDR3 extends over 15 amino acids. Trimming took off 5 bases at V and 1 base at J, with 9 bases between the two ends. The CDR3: CASSTDISGANVLTF. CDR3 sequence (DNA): TGTGCCAGCAGTACAGACATATCTGGGGCCAACGTCCTGACTTTC.

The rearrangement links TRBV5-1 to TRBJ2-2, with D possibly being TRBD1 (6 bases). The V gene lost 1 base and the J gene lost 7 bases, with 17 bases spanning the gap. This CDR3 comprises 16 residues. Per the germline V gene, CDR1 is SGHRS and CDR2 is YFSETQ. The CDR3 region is CASSLNRQGSGGELFF. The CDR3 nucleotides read TGCGCCAGCAGCTTGAATCGGCAGGGGAGTGGCGGGGAGCTGTTTTTT.

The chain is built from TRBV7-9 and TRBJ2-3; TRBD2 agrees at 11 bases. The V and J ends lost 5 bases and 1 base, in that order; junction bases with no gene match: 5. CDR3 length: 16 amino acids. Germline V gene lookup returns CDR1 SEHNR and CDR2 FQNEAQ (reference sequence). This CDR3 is CASSRLAGRGTDTQYF. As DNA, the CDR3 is TGTGCCAGCAGCCGACTAGCGGGGCGGGGCACAGATACGCAGTATTTT.

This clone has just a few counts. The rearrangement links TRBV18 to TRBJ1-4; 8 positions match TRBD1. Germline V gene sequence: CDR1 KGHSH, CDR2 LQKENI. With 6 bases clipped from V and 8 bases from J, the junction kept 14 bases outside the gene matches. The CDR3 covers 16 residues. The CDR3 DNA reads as TGTGCCAGCTCGCCTGGACAGGGCCTAATTTCGGAAAAACTGTTTTTT. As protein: CASSPGQGLISEKLFF.

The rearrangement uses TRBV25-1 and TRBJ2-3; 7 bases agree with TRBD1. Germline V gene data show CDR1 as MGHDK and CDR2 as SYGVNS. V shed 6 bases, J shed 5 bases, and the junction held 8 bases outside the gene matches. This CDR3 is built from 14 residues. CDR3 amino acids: CASSRRQGIDTQYF. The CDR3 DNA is TGTGCCAGCAGCCGTCGACAGGGAATAGATACGCAGTATTTT.

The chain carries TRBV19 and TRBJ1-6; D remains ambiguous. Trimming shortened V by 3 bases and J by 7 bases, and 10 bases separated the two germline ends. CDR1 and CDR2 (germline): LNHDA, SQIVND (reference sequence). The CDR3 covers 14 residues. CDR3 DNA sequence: TGTGCCAGTAGTATGCGGGCCTCAAATTCACCCCTCCACTTT. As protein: CASSMRASNSPLHF.

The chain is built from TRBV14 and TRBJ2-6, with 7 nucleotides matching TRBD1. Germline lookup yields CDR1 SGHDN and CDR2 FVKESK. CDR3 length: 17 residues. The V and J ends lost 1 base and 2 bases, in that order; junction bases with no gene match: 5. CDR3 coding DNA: TGTGCCAGCAGCCAAGCCATCGGGACAGCTGGGGCCAACGTCCTGACTTTC. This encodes CASSQAIGTAGANVLTF.

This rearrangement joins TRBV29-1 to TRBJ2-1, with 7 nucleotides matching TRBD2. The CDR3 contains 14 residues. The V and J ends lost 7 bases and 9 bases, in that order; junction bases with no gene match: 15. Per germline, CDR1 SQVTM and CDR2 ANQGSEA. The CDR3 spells CSALGLQVWGEQFF. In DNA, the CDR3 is TGCAGCGCGCTGGGACTACAAGTCTGGGGTGAGCAGTTCTTC.

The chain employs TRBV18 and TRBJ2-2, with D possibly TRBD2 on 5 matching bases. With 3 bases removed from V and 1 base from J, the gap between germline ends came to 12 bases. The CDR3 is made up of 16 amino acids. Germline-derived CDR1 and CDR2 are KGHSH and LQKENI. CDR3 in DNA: TGTGCCAGCTCACCTCGGGGTATCGGGAACACCGGGGAGCTGTTTTTT. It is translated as CASSPRGIGNTGELFF.

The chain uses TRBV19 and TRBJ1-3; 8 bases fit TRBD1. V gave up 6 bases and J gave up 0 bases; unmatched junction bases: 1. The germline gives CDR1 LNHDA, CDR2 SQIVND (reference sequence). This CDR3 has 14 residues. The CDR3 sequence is CASRTGGSGNTIYF. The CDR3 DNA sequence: TGTGCCAGTAGAACAGGGGGCTCTGGAAACACCATATATTTT. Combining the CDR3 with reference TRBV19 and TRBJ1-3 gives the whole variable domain DGGITQSPKYLFRKEGQNVTLSCEQNLNHDAMYWYRQDPGQGLRLIYYSQIVNDFQKGDIAEGYSVSREKKESFPLTVTSAQKNPTAFYLCASRTGGSGNTIYFGEGSWLTVV.